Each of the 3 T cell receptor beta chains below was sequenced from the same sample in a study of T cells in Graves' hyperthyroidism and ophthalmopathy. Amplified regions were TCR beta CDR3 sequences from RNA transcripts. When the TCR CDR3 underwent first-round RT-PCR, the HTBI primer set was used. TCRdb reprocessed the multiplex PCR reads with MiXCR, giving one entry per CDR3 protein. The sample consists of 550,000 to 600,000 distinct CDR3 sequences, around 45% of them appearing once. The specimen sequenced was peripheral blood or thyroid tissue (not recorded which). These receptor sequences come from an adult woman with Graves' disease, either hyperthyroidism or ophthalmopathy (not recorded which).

CDR3 sequence: CASSIYIPGGLVGAFF. The CDR3 coding sequence is TGTGCCAGCAGTATATACATCCCTGGGGGGCTGGTGGGGGCTTTCTTT. The chain joins TRBV28 to TRBJ1-1, with a possible D match to TRBD1 (6 bases). The germline CDR1 and CDR2 sequences are MDHEN and SYDVKM. The CDR3 loop spans 16 amino acids. V gave up 5 bases and J gave up 11 bases, with 27 bases separating them.

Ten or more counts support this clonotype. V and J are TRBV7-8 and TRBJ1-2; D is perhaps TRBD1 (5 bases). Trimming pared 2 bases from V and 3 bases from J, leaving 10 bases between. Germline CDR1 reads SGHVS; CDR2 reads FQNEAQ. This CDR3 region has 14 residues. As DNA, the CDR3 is TGTGCCAGCAGCTTAATGGGCAGGGACTATGGCTACACCTTC. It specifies CASSLMGRDYGYTF.

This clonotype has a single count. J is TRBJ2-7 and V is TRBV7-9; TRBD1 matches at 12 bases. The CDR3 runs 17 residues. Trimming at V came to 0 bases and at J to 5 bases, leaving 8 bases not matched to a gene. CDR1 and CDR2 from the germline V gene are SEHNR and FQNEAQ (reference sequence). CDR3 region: CASSLATGTGGFNEQYF. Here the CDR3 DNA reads TGTGCCAGCAGCTTAGCCACCGGGACAGGGGGCTTCAACGAGCAGTACTTC.